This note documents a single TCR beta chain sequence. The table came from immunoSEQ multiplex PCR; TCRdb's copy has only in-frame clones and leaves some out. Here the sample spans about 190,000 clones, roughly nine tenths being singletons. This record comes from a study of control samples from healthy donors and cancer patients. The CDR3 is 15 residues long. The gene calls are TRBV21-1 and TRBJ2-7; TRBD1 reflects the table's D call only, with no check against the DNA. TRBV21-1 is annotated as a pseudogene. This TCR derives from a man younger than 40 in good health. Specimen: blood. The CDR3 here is CASSKEPGQLYEQYF. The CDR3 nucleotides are TGTGCCAGCAGCAAGGAGCCGGGACAGCTCTACGAGCAGTACTTC.